Listed below are T cell receptor beta chains from one sample, sequenced in a study of OX40 agonist ivuxolimab in advanced cancers. TCRdb's table, derived via immunoSEQ multiplex PCR, lists solely in-frame clones and lacks some. The repertoire holds 35,000 to 45,000 clones, with 65% to 80% as singletons. The material sequenced was CD4+ or CD8+ T cells sorted from blood, taken in a trial of the OX40 agonist ivuxolimab. These receptors originate from an adult with an advanced solid tumor such as melanoma, head and neck, liver or kidney cancer. Each CDR3 is given with its conserved first and last residue. A D gene is named only where the DNA matches it firmly. A clone size is listed for some rows: how often the clone was seen (once, few, many), or a class if it is expanded.

CDR3: CASSTHSTGASGNTIYF; DNA: TGTGCCAGCAGCACCCACTCGACAGGGGCCTCTGGAAACACCATATATTTT; V: TRBV11-2; J: TRBJ1-3; size: .; D: TRBD1
CDR3: CASSFPRGSSIMGLTEAFF; DNA: TGTGCCAGCAGTTTCCCCAGGGGGTCCTCAATCATGGGACTCACTGAAGCTTTCTTT; V: TRBV28; J: TRBJ1-1; size: .; D: TRBD1
CDR3: CASSPPRAGDTQYF; DNA: TGTGCCAGCAGCCCTCCCAGGGCGGGAGATACGCAGTATTTT; V: TRBV5-6; J: TRBJ2-3; size: once; D: .
CDR3: CASSGGGAQETQYF; DNA: TGTGCCAGCAGCGGAGGAGGGGCCCAAGAGACCCAGTACTTC; V: TRBV6-1; J: TRBJ2-5; size: .; D: .
CDR3: CASSEAWSSGNTIYF; DNA: TGTGCCAGCAGTGAAGCCTGGAGCTCTGGAAACACCATATATTTT; V: TRBV2; J: TRBJ1-3; size: .; D: .
CDR3: CASSPDRAGYGYTF; DNA: TGCGCCAGCAGCCCGGACAGGGCTGGCTATGGCTACACCTTC; V: TRBV4-3; J: TRBJ1-2; size: few; D: TRBD1
CDR3: CAWSVGGTILYEQYF; DNA: TGTGCCTGGAGTGTAGGGGGCACGATACTCTACGAGCAGTACTTC; V: TRBV30; J: TRBJ2-7; size: .; D: TRBD1
CDR3: CASSLGTREQYF; DNA: TGTGCCAGCAGCCTGGGGACTAGGGAGCAGTACTTC; V: TRBV5-4; J: TRBJ2-7; size: .; D: TRBD2
CDR3: CATSGTGARGSNQPQHF; DNA: TGTGCCACCTCAGGAACCGGGGCTCGGGGGAGCAATCAGCCCCAGCATTTT; V: TRBV2; J: TRBJ1-5; size: .; D: .
CDR3: CASSFGGLAGANTGELFF; DNA: TGTGCCAGCAGCTTCGGGGGACTAGCGGGAGCGAACACCGGGGAGCTGTTTTTT; V: TRBV11-2; J: TRBJ2-2; size: once; D: TRBD2